This record covers a single T cell receptor (beta chain). Trimming removed 6 bases from V and 4 bases from J; junction bases left unmatched: 7. Germline values: CDR1 SNHLY, CDR2 FYNNEI. The CDR3 is 14 amino acids. This specimen belongs to a study of blood T cell repertoires in COVID-19. Here immunoSEQ multiplex PCR was the method, and the copy in TCRdb shows in-frame clones only, minus some. This table holds about 210,000 clones, under 95% found once. Sequencing was carried out using peripheral blood. The chain carries TRBV2 and TRBJ1-2; TRBD1 matches at 8 bases. The receptor was isolated from a young man with acute or convalescent COVID-19. The DNA for the CDR3 is TGTGCCAGCAGGGACAGGGTTGGGGTCTATGGCTACACCTTC. It yields the protein CASRDRVGVYGYTF.